This TCR beta chain was obtained from a study of response to subunit inactivated influenza vaccine. General study points: Researchers suggested that each seasonal influenza vaccination recruits few new T cells.

TCRdb redid the calling of the RT-PCR reads with MiXCR, one entry per CDR3 protein. The data show hundreds of thousands of distinct CDR3 sequences, with 6.5% to 8% seen just once and approximately 12% held by the top ten. The CDR3 is made up of 14 amino acids. V gave up 5 bases and J gave up 3 bases, with 14 bases separating them. This clonotype showed up just a few times. Its antigen is unknown. The V gene is TRBV12-3 or TRBV12-4, the J gene TRBJ2-7; TRBD1 or TRBD2 may be the D gene (6 bases each). The sequence derives from a man aged 50 to 69 who received an inactivated influenza vaccine. The sequences come from PBMCs from blood, collected roughly 24 months after vaccination. The CDR3 loop reads CASSRGLRNYEQYF. The CDR3 coding sequence is TGTGCCAGCAGTCGGGGGCTAAGGAACTACGAGCAGTACTTC.